This TCR beta chain emerged from a study of blood T cell repertoires in COVID-19 (dated by TCRdb to 2020 to 2022). Study-level background: Collaborator samples came from the United States, Italy and Spain and covered acute and convalescent phases of COVID-19. Sample metadata almost always included a de-identified subject ID, COVID-19 status, age in years and sex. Samples were obtained from the ongoing ImmuneRACE study (first 160 participants) and from roughly 1,300 subjects provided by 6 global collaborators. Where available, HLA class I and class II types were taken from metadata supplied by the sample provider and were not determined by assay-based typing. The repertoires were released in a freely available public database meant as a resource for research on the immune response to SARS-CoV-2. The dataset comprised deeply sampled blood TCRbeta repertoires from subjects exposed to, actively infected with, or recovered from COVID-19. The material from the prospective study consisted of cDNA or gDNA derived from T cells, B-cell-depleted T cells, or PBMCs. Study-wide conclusions, independent of this receptor: Clinical and demographic metadata were provided uncurated, with the amount varying by source and participant.

Measured from the cysteine to the phenylalanine, the CDR3 is 14 residues long. Only the CDR3 part of the read is kept: 42 bases, read in frame from the first base. Germline trimming amounts to 4 bases on V and 5 bases on J, with 4 as the count of junction bases outside the gene matches. CDR1 and CDR2 (MNHEY, SVGAGI) derive from the germline V gene. TCRbeta CDR3 regions were amplified from genomic DNA by means of the immunoSEQ Assay, a bias-controlled multiplex PCR. The authors processed their data as follows. The number of nucleated cells in each sample was estimated by amplification of reference gene primers within the assay. To quantify the absolute abundance of each unique TCRbeta CDR3 rearrangement, sequence reads were collapsed and filtered. For each sample, productive Simpson clonality was calculated by taking the square root of Simpson's diversity index across productive rearrangements. TCRdb provides this immuneACCESS table in a form limited to in-frame rearrangements. Some clones are lacking; in checked studies, under half of them reflect an unresolved V gene, and why the rest are absent is not known. V, J and clone size were drawn from that table, and D and trimming were deduced from the DNA. In all, the sample holds 70,000 to 75,000 clones, and around 79% of those were seen once. Jointly, the top ten make up around 27% of the sample.

In regard to this clone: The specificity of this receptor is unknown. There are no base qualities to consult, and no much larger clone falls within one base.

Each collaborating institution followed its own protocols to collect whole blood in K2EDTA tubes. Collaborator samples were shipped for TCRbeta analysis as frozen whole blood, isolated PBMCs, or DNA extracted from either sample type. Recombination joined TRBV6-5 with TRBJ2-5, and 10 junction bases match TRBD2. Sequenced material: peripheral blood. The TCR sequence derives from a man in his sixties with active or convalescent COVID-19. The DNA is TGTGCCAGCAGTTCTAGCGGGGGAGAGGAGACCCAGTACTTC. Its translation reads: CASSSSGGEETQYF.